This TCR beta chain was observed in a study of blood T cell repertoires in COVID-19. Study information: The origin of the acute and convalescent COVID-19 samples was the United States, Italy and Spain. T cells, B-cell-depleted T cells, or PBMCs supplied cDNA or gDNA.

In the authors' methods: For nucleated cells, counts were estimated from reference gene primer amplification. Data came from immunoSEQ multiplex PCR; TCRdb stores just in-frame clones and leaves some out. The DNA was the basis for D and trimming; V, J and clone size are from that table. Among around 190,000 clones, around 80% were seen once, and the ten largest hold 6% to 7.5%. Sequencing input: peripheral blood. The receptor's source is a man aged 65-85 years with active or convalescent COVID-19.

The CDR3 DNA follows: TGTGCCAGTAGTATATCAGGGGGTACAATTCAGCCCCAGCATTTT. It is translated as CASSISGGTIQPQHF. The gene calls are TRBV19 and TRBJ1-5, with 7 bases lining up with TRBD1. CDR1 and CDR2 (germline): LNHDA, SQIVND (reference sequence). This CDR3 comprises 15 residues. V trimming: 2 bases; J trimming: 6 bases; junction bases outside the gene matches: 7.